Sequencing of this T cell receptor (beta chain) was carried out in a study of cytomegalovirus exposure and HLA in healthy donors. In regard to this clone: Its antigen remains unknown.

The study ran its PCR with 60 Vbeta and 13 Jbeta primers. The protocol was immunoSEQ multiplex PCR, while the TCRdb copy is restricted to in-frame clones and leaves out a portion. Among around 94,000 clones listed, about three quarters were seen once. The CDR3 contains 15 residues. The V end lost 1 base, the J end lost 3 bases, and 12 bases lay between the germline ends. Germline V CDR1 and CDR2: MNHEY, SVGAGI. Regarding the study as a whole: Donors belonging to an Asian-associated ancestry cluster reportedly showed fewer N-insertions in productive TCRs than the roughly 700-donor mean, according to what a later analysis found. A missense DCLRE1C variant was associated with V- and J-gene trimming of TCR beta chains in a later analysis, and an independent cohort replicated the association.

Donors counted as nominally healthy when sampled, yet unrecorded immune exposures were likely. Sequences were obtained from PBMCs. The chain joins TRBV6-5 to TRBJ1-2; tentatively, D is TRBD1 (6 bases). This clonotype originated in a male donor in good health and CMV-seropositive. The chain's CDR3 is CASSYLKDSDYGYTF. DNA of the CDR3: TGTGCCAGCAGTTACTTAAAGGACAGCGACTATGGCTACACCTTC.